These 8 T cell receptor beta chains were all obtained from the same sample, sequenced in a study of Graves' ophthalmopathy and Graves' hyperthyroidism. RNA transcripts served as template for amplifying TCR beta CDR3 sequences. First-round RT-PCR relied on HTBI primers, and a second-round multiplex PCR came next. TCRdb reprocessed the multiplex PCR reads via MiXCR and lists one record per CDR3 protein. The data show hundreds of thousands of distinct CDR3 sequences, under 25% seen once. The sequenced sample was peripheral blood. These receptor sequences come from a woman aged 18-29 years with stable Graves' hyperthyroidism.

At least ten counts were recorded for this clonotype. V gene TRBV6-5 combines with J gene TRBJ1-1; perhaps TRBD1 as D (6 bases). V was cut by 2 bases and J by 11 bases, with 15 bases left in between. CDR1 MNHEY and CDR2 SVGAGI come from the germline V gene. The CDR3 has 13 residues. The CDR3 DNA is TGTGCCAGCAGTTACGCCGGCGACAGGAGGGCTTTCTTT. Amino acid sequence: CASSYAGDRRAFF.

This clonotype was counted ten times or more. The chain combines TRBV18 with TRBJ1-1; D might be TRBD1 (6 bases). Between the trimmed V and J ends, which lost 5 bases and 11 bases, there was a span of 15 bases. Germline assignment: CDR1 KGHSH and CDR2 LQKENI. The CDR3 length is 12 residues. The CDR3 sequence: CASSSQQGSAFF. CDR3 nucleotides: TGTGCCAGCTCAAGCCAACAGGGAAGTGCTTTCTTT.

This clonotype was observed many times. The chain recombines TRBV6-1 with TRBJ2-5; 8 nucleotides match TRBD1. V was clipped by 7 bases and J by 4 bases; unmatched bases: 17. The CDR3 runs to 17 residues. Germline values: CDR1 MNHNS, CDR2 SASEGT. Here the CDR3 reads CASNIQRTGRGGETQYF. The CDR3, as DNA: TGTGCCAGCAACATACAACGGACAGGGCGGGGAGGAGAGACCCAGTACTTC.

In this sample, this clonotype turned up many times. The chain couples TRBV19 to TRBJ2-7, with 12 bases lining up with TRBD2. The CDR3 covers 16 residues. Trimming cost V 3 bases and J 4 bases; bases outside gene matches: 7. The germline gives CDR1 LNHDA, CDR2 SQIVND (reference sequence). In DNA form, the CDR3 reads TGTGCCAGTAGTATTTCGGGACTAGCGGGTCCATACGAGCAGTACTTC. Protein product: CASSISGLAGPYEQYF. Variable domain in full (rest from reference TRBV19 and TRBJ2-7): DGGITQSPKYLFRKEGQNVTLSCEQNLNHDAMYWYRQDPGQGLRLIYYSQIVNDFQKGDIAEGYSVSREKKESFPLTVTSAQKNPTAFYLCASSISGLAGPYEQYFGPGTRLTVT.

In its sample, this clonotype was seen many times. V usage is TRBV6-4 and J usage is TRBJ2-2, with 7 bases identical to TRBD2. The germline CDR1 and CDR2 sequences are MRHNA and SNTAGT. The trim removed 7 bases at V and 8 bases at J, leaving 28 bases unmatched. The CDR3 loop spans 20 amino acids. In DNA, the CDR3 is TGTGCCAGCACCCCCAAGGTAGCGGGCCCGATATTTCTTCCGAGGGGGGAGCTGTTTTTT. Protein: CASTPKVAGPIFLPRGELFF.

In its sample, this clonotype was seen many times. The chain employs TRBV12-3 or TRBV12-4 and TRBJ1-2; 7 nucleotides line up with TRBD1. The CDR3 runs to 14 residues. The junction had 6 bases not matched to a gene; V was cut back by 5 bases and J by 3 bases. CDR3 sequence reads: CASSRQGFDYGYTF. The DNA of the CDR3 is TGTGCCAGCAGTCGACAGGGATTCGACTATGGCTACACCTTC.

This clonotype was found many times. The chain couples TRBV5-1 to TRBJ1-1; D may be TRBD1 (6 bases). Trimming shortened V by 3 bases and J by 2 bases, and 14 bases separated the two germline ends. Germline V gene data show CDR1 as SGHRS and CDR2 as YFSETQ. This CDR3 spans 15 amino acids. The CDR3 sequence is CASSSARGANTEAFF. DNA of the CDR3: TGCGCCAGCAGCTCCGCACGGGGGGCTAACACTGAAGCTTTCTTT.

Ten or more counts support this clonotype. The CDR3: CASRRQGRNTIYF. The DNA for the CDR3 is TGTGCCAGCAGGCGACAGGGAAGAAACACCATATATTTT. V gene TRBV12-3 or TRBV12-4 combines with J gene TRBJ1-3; 7 nucleotides agree with TRBD1. This CDR3 is 13 amino acids long. J was trimmed by 5 bases and V by 6 bases; bases with no gene match: 4.